What follows are 11 T cell receptor beta chains derived from one specimen sequenced in a study of T cells in localized non-small cell lung cancer. Here immunoSEQ multiplex PCR was the method, and the copy in TCRdb shows in-frame clones only, minus some. The sample holds about 16,000 clones, roughly 81% seen once. Sequences were derived from peripheral blood, sampled before any cancer treatment. The receptors shown here come from a male donor at least 60 years old with stage I lung adenocarcinoma.

J is TRBJ1-1 and V is TRBV7-9; 7 nucleotides agree with TRBD1. Germline CDR1 is SEHNR and CDR2 is FQNEAQ (reference sequence). The ends lost 4 bases at V and 1 base at J; junction bases unmatched: 3. CDR3 length: 14 amino acids. This CDR3 is CASSWGQTNTEAFF. The DNA of the CDR3 is TGTGCCAGCAGCTGGGGACAGACGAACACTGAAGCTTTCTTT.

The V and J genes are TRBV9 and TRBJ2-6; TRBD1 or TRBD2 may be the D gene (5 bases each). Per germline, CDR1 SGDLS and CDR2 YYNGEE. The CDR3 has 14 amino acids. V lost 4 bases and J lost 4, with 9 bases in between. This chain's CDR3 is CASSPGAGANVLTF. CDR3 DNA sequence: TGTGCCAGCAGCCCCGGGGCAGGGGCCAACGTCCTGACTTTC.

The gene calls are TRBV6-5 and TRBJ1-1; TRBD1 matches 12 bases. Germline V gene lookup returns CDR1 MNHEY and CDR2 SVGAGI. Trimming cost V 4 bases and J 5 bases; bases outside gene matches: 8. The CDR3 contains 16 residues. This chain's CDR3 is CASSSPGQGARTEAFF. The CDR3 bases are TGTGCCAGCAGTTCTCCGGGACAGGGGGCGCGTACTGAAGCTTTCTTT.

The gene calls are TRBV30 and TRBJ2-1; possibly TRBD1 for D (6 bases). V shed 0 bases and J shed 9 bases, with 12 bases lying between them. The length of the CDR3 is 13 residues. Germline loops: CDR1 GTSNPN, CDR2 SVGIG (reference sequence). CDR3 sequence (DNA): TGTGCCTGGAGTGTAACCCCGGACAGTGAGCAGTTCTTC. Its translation is CAWSVTPDSEQFF.

The V gene is TRBV7-2, the J gene TRBJ2-3; D gene uncertain. This CDR3 has 13 residues. V lost 2 bases to trimming and J lost 3 bases, with 6 bases between them. Germline-derived CDR1 and CDR2 are SGHTA and FQGNSA. The CDR3 spells CASSLRRTDTQYF. CDR3 nucleotides: TGTGCCAGCAGCTTACGAAGGACAGATACGCAGTATTTT.

The chain uses TRBV7-3 and TRBJ1-6, with 8 bases lining up with TRBD1. The CDR3 is made up of 14 amino acids. Trimming cost V 5 bases and J 9 bases; bases outside gene matches: 6. Per the germline V gene, CDR1 is SGHTA and CDR2 is FQGTGA. CDR3 in amino acids: CASSLAGGSSPLHF. DNA of the CDR3: TGTGCCAGCAGCCTCGCAGGGGGCTCTTCACCCCTCCACTTT.

This clone appeared once. This chain connects TRBV30 to TRBJ2-3; TRBD2 matches 8 bases. CDR1 and CDR2 (germline): GTSNPN, SVGIG (reference sequence). Trimming removed 4 bases from V and 6 bases from J; junction bases left unmatched: 9. This CDR3 spans 14 amino acids. The CDR3 region has the DNA TGTGCCTGGAAGCCGCGCGGGAGGACGGATACGCAGTATTTT. Translated: CAWKPRGRTDTQYF. Full variable domain (missing parts from reference TRBV30 and TRBJ2-3): SQTIHQWPATLVQPVGSPLSLECTVEGTSNPNLYWYRQAAGRGLQLLFYSVGIGQISSEVPQNLSASRPQDRQFILSSKKLLLSDSGFYLCAWKPRGRTDTQYFGPGTRLTVL.

This sequence joins TRBV28 and TRBJ2-7; no clear D gene. This CDR3 has 14 amino acids. V gave up 6 bases and J gave up 1 base, with 13 bases separating them. Germline V CDR1 and CDR2: MDHEN, SYDVKM. CDR3 in DNA: TGTGCCAGCAGAACTCCGGGCCCTTCCTACGAGCAGTACTTC. Translation: CASRTPGPSYEQYF.

The rearrangement links TRBV5-4 to TRBJ2-2; no firm D call. Trimming took 2 bases from V and 7 from J, leaving 6 bases between them. The germline CDR1 and CDR2 sequences are SGHNT and YYREEE (reference sequence). There are 12 residues in the CDR3. The CDR3 is CASSFLGGELFF. CDR3 sequence (DNA): TGTGCCAGCAGCTTTTTGGGCGGGGAGCTGTTTTTT.

CDR3 residues: CASSPGGAGQNIQYF. The CDR3 DNA reads as TGTGCCAGCAGCCCAGGGGGGGCAGGGCAGAACATTCAGTACTTC. The rearrangement uses TRBV7-9 and TRBJ2-4; perhaps D is TRBD1 or TRBD2 (7 bases each). Trimming left V 5 bases short and J 7 bases short, with 18 bases between. CDR3 length: 15 residues. From germline, CDR1 is SEHNR and CDR2 FQNEAQ (reference sequence).

This clone was found once. This rearrangement joins TRBV7-2 to TRBJ1-1; D is ambiguous. This CDR3 region has 13 residues. V shed 3 bases and J shed 1 base, with 6 bases lying between them. Germline CDR1 reads SGHTA; CDR2 reads FQGNSA. The CDR3 sequence: CASSLTENTEAFF. For the CDR3, the DNA is TGTGCCAGCAGCTTGACGGAGAACACTGAAGCTTTCTTT.